This T cell receptor beta chain was captured by sequencing in a study of blood T cell repertoires in COVID-19. In the authors' methods: Cell counts per sample came from amplifying reference gene primers. Clones were read by immunoSEQ multiplex PCR, and TCRdb kept only the in-frame ones, dropping some. V, J and clone size reflect that table, while D and trimming were determined from the DNA. The table has 200,000 to 250,000 clones, roughly 87% seen once. CDR1 and CDR2 (germline): MNHEY, SVGAGI. The CDR3 contains 15 residues. V shed 6 bases and J shed 1 base, with 13 bases lying between them. Cohorts were assigned according to the clinical history that participants reported.

Sequencing used PBMCs or T cells enriched from blood (not recorded which). The gene calls are TRBV6-5 and TRBJ1-3; TRBD1 might be the D (6 bases). The clonotype originates from a man aged 25 to 40 who had recovered from COVID-19. The CDR3 nucleotides read TGTGCCAGCAGCCCAAGGACAGATTCTGGAAACACCATATATTTT. Translating it yields CASSPRTDSGNTIYF.